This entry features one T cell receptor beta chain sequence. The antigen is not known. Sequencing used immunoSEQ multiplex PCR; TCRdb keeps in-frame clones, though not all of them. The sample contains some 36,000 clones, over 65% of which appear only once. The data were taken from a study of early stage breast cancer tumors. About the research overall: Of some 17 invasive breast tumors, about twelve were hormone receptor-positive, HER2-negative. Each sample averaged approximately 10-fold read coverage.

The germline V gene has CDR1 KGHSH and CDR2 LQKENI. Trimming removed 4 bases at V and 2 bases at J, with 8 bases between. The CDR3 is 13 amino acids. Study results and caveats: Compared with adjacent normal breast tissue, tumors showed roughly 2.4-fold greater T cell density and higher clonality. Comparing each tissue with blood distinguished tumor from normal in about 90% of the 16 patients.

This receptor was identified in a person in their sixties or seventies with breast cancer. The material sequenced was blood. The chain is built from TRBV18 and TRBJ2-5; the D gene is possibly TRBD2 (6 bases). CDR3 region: CASSRSGQETQYF. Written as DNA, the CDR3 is TGTGCCAGCTCACGAAGCGGGCAAGAGACCCAGTACTTC.